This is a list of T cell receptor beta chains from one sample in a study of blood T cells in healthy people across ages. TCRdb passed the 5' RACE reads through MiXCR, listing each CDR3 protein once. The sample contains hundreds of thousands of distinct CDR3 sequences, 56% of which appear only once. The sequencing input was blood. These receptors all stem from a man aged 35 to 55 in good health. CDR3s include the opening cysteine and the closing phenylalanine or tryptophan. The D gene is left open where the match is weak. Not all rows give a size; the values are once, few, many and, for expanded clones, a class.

CDR3nt: TGTGCCAGCTCGACCGCTAGCGGGAGGGCAGACGAGCAGTACTTC
CDR3aa: CASSTASGRADEQYF
abundance: .
j_gene: TRBJ2-7
d_gene: TRBD2
v_gene: TRBV9

CDR3nt: TGTGCCAGCAGCGGGGGAGTCGAGCAGTACTTC
CDR3aa: CASSGGVEQYF
abundance: .
j_gene: TRBJ2-7
d_gene: .
v_gene: TRBV25-1

CDR3nt: TGTGCCAGCACCGCATGGGACAGCTCGTACTTC
CDR3aa: CASTAWDSSYF
abundance: .
j_gene: TRBJ2-7
d_gene: TRBD1
v_gene: TRBV28

CDR3nt: TGTGCCAGCAGTGTAGGACAGTGGAAAGAGACCCAGTACTTC
CDR3aa: CASSVGQWKETQYF
abundance: .
j_gene: TRBJ2-5
d_gene: .
v_gene: TRBV25-1

CDR3nt: TGTGCCAGCAGTTACTCGTTCGATGAGCAGTTCTTC
CDR3aa: CASSYSFDEQFF
abundance: few
j_gene: TRBJ2-1
d_gene: .
v_gene: TRBV6-6

CDR3nt: TGCGGCGTTGAAGTTTATAGCGTAAGCTCCTACAATGAGCAGTTCTTC
CDR3aa: CGVEVYSVSSYNEQFF
abundance: .
j_gene: TRBJ2-1
d_gene: .
v_gene: TRBV29-1

CDR3nt: TGTGCCAGCAGCCGAATAGCGGGACGGACAGATACGCAGTATTTT
CDR3aa: CASSRIAGRTDTQYF
abundance: .
j_gene: TRBJ2-3
d_gene: TRBD2
v_gene: TRBV5-4

CDR3nt: TGCGCCAGCAGAGGACAGGCGGGACGTGTTACGCAGTATTTT
CDR3aa: CASRGQAGRVTQYF
abundance: .
j_gene: TRBJ2-3
d_gene: .
v_gene: TRBV10-2

CDR3nt: TGTGCCAGCAGCCACAATCAGGGTTTGCAGTATTTT
CDR3aa: CASSHNQGLQYF
abundance: few
j_gene: TRBJ2-3
d_gene: .
v_gene: TRBV7-2

CDR3nt: TGTGCCAGCAACCTCCAGGTATCAGATACGCAGTATTTT
CDR3aa: CASNLQVSDTQYF
abundance: .
j_gene: TRBJ2-3
d_gene: .
v_gene: TRBV7-9

CDR3nt: TGTGCCAGCAGCTTAGGCCCGGACAGGGGGGGCACCGGGGAGCTGTTTTTT
CDR3aa: CASSLGPDRGGTGELFF
abundance: .
j_gene: TRBJ2-2
d_gene: TRBD1
v_gene: TRBV7-2

CDR3nt: TGCGCCAGCAGCAGGACACCGACCTCTGGGGCCAACGTCCTGACTTTC
CDR3aa: CASSRTPTSGANVLTF
abundance: .
j_gene: TRBJ2-6
d_gene: .
v_gene: TRBV5-1

CDR3nt: TGCGCCAGCAGCCAAGATCTTCGGGGGGCCCAGTACTTC
CDR3aa: CASSQDLRGAQYF
abundance: .
j_gene: TRBJ2-5
d_gene: TRBD2
v_gene: TRBV4-3

CDR3nt: TGCAGTGCTAGAGGGAGGTTGACTAGCGGGGGGAATGGTGAGCAGTTCTTC
CDR3aa: CSARGRLTSGGNGEQFF
abundance: .
j_gene: TRBJ2-1
d_gene: TRBD2
v_gene: TRBV20-1

CDR3nt: TGCAGTGCTAGAGATCGGGGACTAGCGATTTACGAGCAGTACTTC
CDR3aa: CSARDRGLAIYEQYF
abundance: .
j_gene: TRBJ2-7
d_gene: TRBD2
v_gene: TRBV20-1

CDR3nt: TGTGCCAGCAGAGTCCTGGTAGACTATAATTCACCCCTCCACTTT
CDR3aa: CASRVLVDYNSPLHF
abundance: .
j_gene: TRBJ1-6
d_gene: .
v_gene: TRBV6-1

CDR3nt: TGTGCCACCAGCAGAGGAGGGGGCGTCCTGGAGACCCAGTACTTC
CDR3aa: CATSRGGGVLETQYF
abundance: many
j_gene: TRBJ2-5
d_gene: TRBD1
v_gene: TRBV15

CDR3nt: TGCAGTGCTAGAGCTAACTACGAGCAGTACTTC
CDR3aa: CSARANYEQYF
abundance: .
j_gene: TRBJ2-7
d_gene: .
v_gene: TRBV20-1

CDR3nt: TGCGCCAGCAGCCAAGATTTGGCGGCTACTAGCTACGAGCAGTACTTC
CDR3aa: CASSQDLAATSYEQYF
abundance: few
j_gene: TRBJ2-7
d_gene: .
v_gene: TRBV4-1

CDR3nt: TGCAGCGTCTCAGAGGCAGATACGCAGTATTTT
CDR3aa: CSVSEADTQYF
abundance: .
j_gene: TRBJ2-3
d_gene: .
v_gene: TRBV29-1

CDR3nt: TGTGCCAGCAGCTTAAGACGGGGGCAAAGAGAGACCCAGTACTTC
CDR3aa: CASSLRRGQRETQYF
abundance: .
j_gene: TRBJ2-5
d_gene: .
v_gene: TRBV7-2

CDR3nt: TGTGCCAGCAGTTTTCGGCTAGCGGATATTAGATCAGATACGCAGTATTTT
CDR3aa: CASSFRLADIRSDTQYF
abundance: .
j_gene: TRBJ2-3
d_gene: TRBD2
v_gene: TRBV12-3/TRBV12-4

CDR3nt: TGTGCCAGCAGCGGACGGCAAAACATTCAGTACTTC
CDR3aa: CASSGRQNIQYF
abundance: few
j_gene: TRBJ2-4
d_gene: .
v_gene: TRBV11-2

CDR3nt: TGCGCCAGCAGCCAAGCTAACGGGGGGAGTTCTCAGTTCTTC
CDR3aa: CASSQANGGSSQFF
abundance: .
j_gene: TRBJ2-1
d_gene: TRBD2
v_gene: TRBV4-1

CDR3nt: TGTGCCAGCAGTTGGTCGGTCGGCTCCCAGAGGGGGCAGTATTTT
CDR3aa: CASSWSVGSQRGQYF
abundance: .
j_gene: TRBJ2-3
d_gene: .
v_gene: TRBV2

CDR3nt: TGTGCCACCAGTACTGGGACGGGGGAGCAGTACTTC
CDR3aa: CATSTGTGEQYF
abundance: once
j_gene: TRBJ2-7
d_gene: .
v_gene: TRBV24-1

CDR3nt: TGTGCCACCAGTGACCCACTACAGGGTTCCTACGAGCAGTACTTC
CDR3aa: CATSDPLQGSYEQYF
abundance: .
j_gene: TRBJ2-7
d_gene: .
v_gene: TRBV24-1

CDR3nt: TGCAGCGCTGCGGGGGCAAGAGGTGAGCAGTTCTTC
CDR3aa: CSAAGARGEQFF
abundance: .
j_gene: TRBJ2-1
d_gene: .
v_gene: TRBV29-1

CDR3nt: TGTGCCAGCAGCTCTCGCCTGACCCTAGGACAAGTTCGAGATACGCAGTATTTT
CDR3aa: CASSSRLTLGQVRDTQYF
abundance: .
j_gene: TRBJ2-3
d_gene: .
v_gene: TRBV7-9

CDR3nt: TGTGCCAGCAGTGAGCTAGCGGGAAGCGGCACAGATACGCAGTATTTT
CDR3aa: CASSELAGSGTDTQYF
abundance: few
j_gene: TRBJ2-3
d_gene: TRBD2
v_gene: TRBV12-3/TRBV12-4

CDR3nt: TGTGCCAGCAGCTTAGAGCTGAGCTCCTACAATGAGCAGTTCTTC
CDR3aa: CASSLELSSYNEQFF
abundance: few
j_gene: TRBJ2-1
d_gene: .
v_gene: TRBV11-2